Detailed here is one TCR beta chain. This record comes from a study of blood T cell repertoires in COVID-19. Study-level information: Spain, Italy and the United States supplied samples that represented acute and convalescent COVID-19. T cells, B-cell-depleted T cells, or PBMCs provided the cDNA or gDNA that served as material.

The CDR3 is made up of 15 amino acids. CDR1 is ENHRY and CDR2 is SYGVKD in the germline V gene. Trimming left V 3 bases short and J 2 bases short, with 11 bases between. Original data processing: From reference gene primer amplification, estimates of nucleated cell counts were derived. The assay was immunoSEQ multiplex PCR, and TCRdb's table has in-frame clones only and misses some. For V, J and clone size, that table is used; D and trimming come from the DNA. Of 140,000 to 150,000 clones in the sample, 84% are singletons; the top ten hold about 38%. Material: peripheral blood. J is TRBJ1-5 and V is TRBV10-3; D ambiguous. The sequence came from a human donor in a cohort sampled during active COVID-19. The DNA of the CDR3 is TGTGCCATCAGTGACCGATCCCAGGGCAATCAGCCCCAGCATTTT. Residues: CAISDRSQGNQPQHF.